This T cell receptor (beta chain) stems from a study of T-cell reconstitution after alpha-beta-depleted transplantation in children (dated by TCRdb to the mid-2010s). Regarding the research as a whole: T-cell immune reconstitution after TCRalphabeta/CD19-depleted allogeneic hematopoietic cell transplantation in children was quantitatively tracked in the study by means of TCR repertoire profiling.

Ten or more counts support this clonotype. Its antigen remains undetermined. One base away there is no much larger clone; base qualities are not given. The CDR3 numbers 15 residues from cysteine through phenylalanine. Only the CDR3 DNA stays, 45 bases, in frame from base 1. V sheds 6 bases and J sheds 4 bases, leaving 19 bases between their ends. CDR1 MNHNY and CDR2 SVGAGI are derived from the germline V gene (reference sequence). The library was generated by PCR. TCRdb lists the instrument as Illumina HiSeq 2500. TCR libraries were prepared with molecular barcoding, using unique molecular identifiers to normalize TCRbeta repertoire quantification. TCRdb itself trimmed the public reads at Q25 with fastp, ran MiXCR and retained productive beta chains. Rows with a matching CDR3 protein are joined into one entry that keeps the most common DNA and genes. The sample yields about 830,000 distinct CDR3 sequences; approximately 15% were counted once. The top ten constitute approximately 5% of the sample.

The research as a whole found: The high TCRbeta diversity at day 60 in some patients was ascribed to recipient T cells and intrathymic progenitors that had survived conditioning. Hyperexpanded clone frequencies declined over subsequent months; after one year, T-cell counts and TCRbeta diversity were mostly attributed to newly produced T cells. The apparently early recovery of alphabetaT-cell counts about two months after transplant reportedly depended on only several hundred rapidly expanded clones that came from non-depleted graft cells.

The treatment or condition tag for this specimen amounts to: allogeneic hematopoietic cell transplantation with graft depleted of TCRalphabeta T cells and CD19 B cells. The transplant recipients were children given TCRalphabeta/CD19-depleted allogeneic hematopoietic cell grafts. This TCR was recovered from a male patient younger than 18 who had a stem cell transplant for acute lymphoblastic leukemia, so the T cells may come from the graft donor. Source: PBMCs, mostly from graft donor cells, taken 360 days after TCRalphabeta/CD19-depleted stem cell transplant. The rearrangement combines TRBV6-6 with TRBJ2-7; matching of 8 bases hints at TRBD1 as the D gene. The base sequence is TGTGCCAGCAGGCCACAACAGGGGGGGATGTACGAGCAGTACTTC. It codes for CASRPQQGGMYEQYF.